Here is one T cell receptor beta chain with its context. The count of this clonotype is one. This clone's antigen is unknown. Per-nucleotide qualities are absent, and no much larger clonotype sits a single base away. One read provides weak support. Peripheral blood CD8+ and CD4+ T cells from healthy donors, Susac syndrome patients and multiple sclerosis patients were profiled by high-throughput TCR beta sequencing. Treatment-naive patients with stable or active relapsing-remitting disease fulfilling revised McDonald criteria were used as multiple sclerosis controls. CD8+ TEMRA cells were enriched by FACS, while bulk CD8+ and CD4+ T cells were purified by magnetic negative isolation. Blood was drawn into EDTA tubes, processed within 24 hours, and PBMCs were isolated by density gradient centrifugation. PBMCs intended for TCR sequencing were frozen in liquid nitrogen and were later thawed in a 37 degrees C water bath. A purity of at least 90% was achieved for sorted or isolated CD4+, CD8+ and CD8+ TEMRA cells.

RNA was extracted using the RNeasy kit, and about 0.5 to 1 ug of the RNA was reverse transcribed with random hexamers. The immunoSEQ multiplex PCR assay, covering 54 Vbeta and 13 Jbeta segments, was used to amplify TCR beta CDR3 regions. To correct PCR amplification bias, a synthetic template baseline was used for both primer optimization and computational correction. The authors' pipeline ran thus. Reads were annotated to V, D and J genes according to IMGT and were analyzed with immunoSEQ Analyzer, with only productive sequences retained. Clonality was calculated as one minus the Shannon entropy normalized by log2 of the number of productive unique sequences. Public and private clones were assessed among the 100 most prevalent clones of each patient and control. Clones were defined as Susac-specific if absent from the healthy and MS cohorts, from around 1,000 published viral clones and from other ImmuneACCESS disease sequences. The public sequencing data were trimmed at Q25 with fastp and processed into clonotypes with MiXCR by TCRdb, which kept only in-frame beta chains. Entries are consolidated by CDR3 protein sequence, retaining the most common genes and DNA. TCRdb's processing, not the authors', yielded these V and J calls. The sample profile shows around 190,000 distinct CDR3 sequences; 85% to 95% of them were found once. Around 0.15% of the sample is held by the ten biggest clonotypes.

The sample belongs to a study of CD8 T cells in Susac syndrome (dated by TCRdb to about 2019). Regarding the complete study: The study used repertoire sequencing to test whether antigen drove CD8+ T cell activation and differentiation in Susac syndrome. The clonality of the CD8+ T cell repertoire was compared across approximately 11 healthy donors, some 14 Susac syndrome patients and under 19 multiple sclerosis patients.

Findings and caveats that apply to the study as a whole: The number of individuals in the TCR sequencing and HLA analysis was recognized as being relatively small.

The specimen sequenced was CD8+ T cells from PBMCs. This receptor was obtained from a human donor with multiple sclerosis.

The CDR3 region has the sequence CASSLARAAGANVLTF. In nucleotide form, the sequence is TGTGCCAGCAGCTTAGCGCGGGCGGCTGGGGCCAACGTCCTGACTTTC. Rearrangement joined TRBV7-9 to TRBJ2-6, and TRBD2 may be the D gene, going by 5 matching bases. There are 16 amino acids in the CDR3, from cysteine to phenylalanine inclusive. This entry keeps only the CDR3 DNA: 48 bases, framed from base 1. The V and J ends are trimmed by 0 bases and 2 bases, leaving 8 bases between them. Per the germline V gene (reference sequence), SEHNR is the CDR1 and FQNEAQ is the CDR2.